A single sample is the source of the 32 T cell receptor beta chains below, sequenced in a study of blood T cell repertoires in COVID-19. The method was immunoSEQ multiplex PCR; TCRdb's version includes in-frame clones alone and lacks a portion of them. The sample holds 200,000 or so clones, roughly 90% seen once. The source material was peripheral blood. These receptors were collected from a man aged 60-69 years who had recovered from COVID-19.

This chain links TRBV5-1 with TRBJ1-3, with D possibly TRBD1 on 6 matching bases. The length of the CDR3 is 16 residues. CDR1 and CDR2 (germline): SGHRS, YFSETQ. V lost 2 bases and J 0 bases, leaving 12 bases between the germline ends. The CDR3 sequence is CASSLEGHLSGNTIYF. The CDR3 DNA reads TGCGCCAGCAGCTTAGAGGGACACCTCTCTGGAAACACCATATATTTT.

V is TRBV5-5 and J is TRBJ2-6; tentatively, D is TRBD1 (6 bases). The CDR3 runs 17 residues. The germline V and J ends were trimmed by 4 bases and 4 bases, with 18 bases remaining between them. Germline CDR1 is SGHKS and CDR2 is YYEKEE (reference sequence). The CDR3 DNA follows: TGTGCCAGCAGCCGAATCCTACAGGGATCCGGGGCCAACGTCCTGACTTTC. Amino acid sequence: CASSRILQGSGANVLTF.

The V gene is TRBV28, the J gene TRBJ1-2; 8 nucleotides agree with TRBD1. The junction had 8 bases not matched to a gene; V was cut back by 5 bases and J by 3 bases. Germline V gene lookup returns CDR1 MDHEN and CDR2 SYDVKM. The CDR3 has 15 amino acids. DNA for the CDR3: TGTGCCAGCAGTCCCCGCGGACAGGGCTACTATGGCTACACCTTC. It is translated as CASSPRGQGYYGYTF.

CDR3 nucleotide sequence: TGTGCCAGCAGCCCGACAGGGGGCGCGTATGAAAAACTGTTTTTT. The encoded protein is CASSPTGGAYEKLFF. This sequence joins TRBV3-1 (or the pseudogene TRBV3-2) and TRBJ1-4; 10 nucleotides agree with TRBD1. The germline gives CDR1 LGHDT, CDR2 YNNKEL (reference sequence). The CDR3 extends over 15 amino acids. V was clipped by 4 bases and J by 6 bases; unmatched bases: 5.

V is TRBV28 and J is TRBJ2-3, with D perhaps matching TRBD2 (5 bases). Trimming left V 6 bases short and J 12 bases short, with 16 bases between. The germline V gene has CDR1 MDHEN and CDR2 SYDVKM. This CDR3 has 12 amino acids. CDR3 nucleotides: TGTGCCAGCAGCCGACGCGGATCGGGACAGTATTTT. Protein sequence: CASSRRGSGQYF.

This chain links TRBV7-2 with TRBJ2-7; 9 bases line up with TRBD1. Germline values: CDR1 SGHTA, CDR2 FQGNSA. V was clipped by 6 bases and J by 3 bases; unmatched bases: 18. CDR3 length: 18 residues. For the CDR3, the DNA is TGTGCCAGCAGAAATAGCGGAAACAGACAGGGGGAAGACTACGAGCAGTACTTC. Protein sequence: CASRNSGNRQGEDYEQYF. Looking up the rest from reference TRBV7-2 and TRBJ2-7 gives the full variable domain: GAGVSQSPSNKVTEKGKDVELRCDPISGHTALYWYRQSLGQGLEFLIYFQGNSAPDKSGLPSDRFSAERTGGSVSTLTIQRTQQEDSAVYLCASRNSGNRQGEDYEQYFGPGTRLTVT.

The chain has TRBV9 and TRBJ2-3; 9 nucleotides align to TRBD2. There are 16 residues in the CDR3. The germline V gene encodes CDR1 SGDLS and CDR2 YYNGEE. After removal of 0 bases from V and 5 bases from J, the junction contained 7 bases not matched to a gene. The CDR3 nucleotides are TGTGCCAGCAGCGTAGGGATAGCGGGAGCGGGAGATACGCAGTATTTT. Its protein product is CASSVGIAGAGDTQYF. Based on the CDR3 plus reference TRBV9 and TRBJ2-3, the full variable domain is DSGVTQTPKHLITATGQRVTLRCSPRSGDLSVYWYQQSLDQGLQFLIQYYNGEERAKGNILERFSAQQFPDLHSELNLSSLELGDSALYFCASSVGIAGAGDTQYFGPGTRLTVL.

The V gene is TRBV28, the J gene TRBJ2-2; possibly TRBD2 for D (5 bases). Germline values: CDR1 MDHEN, CDR2 SYDVKM. Trimming shortened V by 7 bases and J by 3 bases, and 15 bases separated the two germline ends. The CDR3 length is 15 residues. The CDR3 DNA follows: TGTGCCAGCAATGTCTACAGCGGTTACACCGGGGAGCTGTTTTTT. Translation: CASNVYSGYTGELFF. Based on the CDR3 plus reference TRBV28 and TRBJ2-2, the full variable domain is DVKVTQSSRYLVKRTGEKVFLECVQDMDHENMFWYRQDPGLGLRLIYFSYDVKMKEKGDIPEGYSVSREKKERFSLILESASTNQTSMYLCASNVYSGYTGELFFGEGSRLTVL.

The chain uses TRBV5-1 and TRBJ2-3; TRBD1 matches at 8 bases. The germline gives CDR1 SGHRS, CDR2 YFSETQ. The ends lost 7 bases at V and 1 base at J; junction bases unmatched: 11. This CDR3 is built from 16 residues. The CDR3 region has the DNA TGCGCCAGCTCCCCGGCTGGACAGGGTCGCACAGATACGCAGTATTTT. This translates into CASSPAGQGRTDTQYF.

CDR3 sequence (DNA): TGTGCCAGCAGCCACCGGACTAGCGCCGGGCAGCGCAATGAGCAGTTCTTC. The encoded protein is CASSHRTSAGQRNEQFF. This chain connects TRBV7-9 to TRBJ2-1; TRBD2 aligns across 9 bases. J lost 6 bases, V lost 5 bases, and 14 bases had no gene match. The CDR3 totals 17 residues. The germline V gene has CDR1 SEHNR and CDR2 FQNEAQ (reference sequence).

The sample holds many counts of this clone. CDR3 sequence: CAWAGGYTEAFF. The DNA of the CDR3 is TGTGCCTGGGCAGGGGGGTATACTGAAGCTTTCTTT. J is TRBJ1-1 and V is TRBV30; TRBD1 matches at 7 bases. J was trimmed by 5 bases and V by 5 bases; bases with no gene match: 5. The CDR3 contains 12 residues. Germline loops: CDR1 GTSNPN, CDR2 SVGIG (reference sequence).

The V call is TRBV3-1 (or the pseudogene TRBV3-2), the J call TRBJ2-1; no definite D call. V was shortened by 3 bases and J by 2 bases, with 8 bases between the two germline ends. Germline CDR1 reads LGHDT; CDR2 reads YNNKEL (reference sequence). This CDR3 is built from 14 residues. In nucleotides, the CDR3 is TGTGCCAGCAGCCAGGTGAGGACCTACAATGAGCAGTTCTTC. Its translation is CASSQVRTYNEQFF.

The rearrangement joins TRBV15 to TRBJ2-7; TRBD2 aligns across 7 bases. The CDR3 loop spans 13 amino acids. The V segment lost 9 bases and the J segment 6 bases; nucleotides outside the gene matches: 11. CDR1 is LNHNV and CDR2 is YYDKDF in the germline V gene (reference sequence). CDR3 protein: CATGRAGLIEQYF. The CDR3 DNA reads as TGTGCCACAGGGAGGGCAGGTTTGATCGAGCAGTACTTC. The full variable domain, its missing parts supplied by reference TRBV15 and TRBJ2-7, is DAMVIQNPRYQVTQFGKPVTLSCSQTLNHNVMYWYQQKSSQAPKLLFHYYDKDFNNEADTPDNFQSRRPNTSFCFLDIRSPGLGDTAMYLCATGRAGLIEQYFGPGTRLTVT.

The chain carries TRBV11-3 and TRBJ2-3, with 16 positions matching TRBD2. The germline gives CDR1 SGHNT, CDR2 YENEEA. The CDR3 loop spans 18 amino acids. V lost 5 bases to trimming and J lost 0 bases; unmatched junction nucleotides: 5. CDR3: CASSPGTSGRVSTDTQYF. The CDR3 coding sequence is TGTGCCAGCAGCCCCGGGACTAGCGGGAGGGTGAGCACAGATACGCAGTATTTT.

In the case of this clone: At the DNA level, this CDR3 is encoded by other sequences in the same sample as well. The gene calls are TRBV18 and TRBJ1-5; 9 nucleotides align to TRBD1. V shed 6 bases and J 7 bases; nucleotides not matched to a gene: 7. This CDR3 contains 14 residues. Germline V CDR1 and CDR2: KGHSH, LQKENI. The CDR3 loop is CASSQTGGDQPQHF. In nucleotides, the CDR3 is TGTGCCAGCTCGCAGACAGGGGGTGACCAGCCCCAGCATTTT.

The rearrangement links TRBV28 to TRBJ1-5; unclear D gene. The CDR3 covers 12 residues. CDR1 and CDR2 (germline): MDHEN, SYDVKM. Trimming stripped 1 base from V and 6 bases from J, with 4 bases between. As DNA, the CDR3 is TGTGCCAGCAGTTTATCCTCTCAGCCCCAGCATTTT. This encodes CASSLSSQPQHF.

CDR3 in DNA: TGTGCCAGCTCAATTGCGGGAGCTAACTATGGCTACACCTTC. Translating gives CASSIAGANYGYTF. The V gene is TRBV18, the J gene TRBJ1-2; D remains unclear. The CDR3 extends over 14 amino acids. The germline V and J ends were trimmed by 5 bases and 0 bases, with 10 bases remaining between them. Germline V gene sequence: CDR1 KGHSH, CDR2 LQKENI.

The rearrangement links TRBV3-1 (or the pseudogene TRBV3-2) to TRBJ1-3; 7 bases are a match to TRBD1. V lost 1 base to trimming and J lost 4 bases; unmatched junction nucleotides: 10. Germline CDR1 LGHDT, CDR2 YNNKEL (reference sequence). There are 17 residues in the CDR3. DNA of the CDR3: TGTGCCAGCAGCCAAGGCGAGGGACAGATTAGCGGAAACACCATATATTTT. Translation gives CASSQGEGQISGNTIYF.

The J gene is TRBJ2-3, the V gene TRBV4-3, with TRBD2 matching 12 bases. Trimming removed 2 bases from V and 6 bases from J; junction bases left unmatched: 9. The CDR3 is made up of 17 amino acids. Germline V lookup: CDR1 LGHNA, CDR2 YSLEER. For the CDR3, the DNA is TGCGCCAGCAGCCAATCGACTAGCGGGGGAGGGGGGGATACGCAGTATTTT. Protein sequence: CASSQSTSGGGGDTQYF.

V and J are TRBV5-4 and TRBJ2-7; D may be TRBD2 (6 bases). This CDR3 has 15 residues. Trimming took off 1 base at V and 5 bases at J, with 16 bases between the two ends. Germline lookup yields CDR1 SGHNT and CDR2 YYREEE (reference sequence). CDR3 region: CASSLRRGAGDEQYF. In DNA form, the CDR3 reads TGTGCCAGCAGCTTGCGACGCGGGGCCGGGGACGAGCAGTACTTC.

The J gene is TRBJ1-1, the V gene TRBV9; a possible D gene is TRBD1 (6 bases). Per germline, CDR1 SGDLS and CDR2 YYNGEE. The CDR3 has 14 amino acids. The ends were cut back, 3 bases at V and 4 bases at J, with 13 bases in the middle. DNA of the CDR3: TGTGCCAGCAGCGAGCCTCAGGGGCCCACTGAAGCTTTCTTT. Its translation: CASSEPQGPTEAFF.

Only one count was recorded for this clone. The V call is TRBV5-6, the J call TRBJ1-2; unclear D gene. CDR1 SGHDT and CDR2 YYEEEE come from the germline V gene. The ends were cut back, 1 base at V and 3 bases at J, with 4 bases in the middle. The CDR3 has 12 amino acids. The CDR3 DNA reads as TGTGCCAGCAGCTTGTGGCACTATGGCTACACCTTC. This codes for CASSLWHYGYTF.

The chain is built from TRBV9 and TRBJ2-2; 7 bases match TRBD2. Germline trimming cut 0 bases from V and 7 bases from J; bases unmatched to any gene: 6. The CDR3 runs 15 residues. CDR1 and CDR2 (germline): SGDLS, YYNGEE. The CDR3 nucleotides read TGTGCCAGCAGCGTAGTTGCGGGGGTGGGCGGGGAGCTGTTTTTT. Encoded protein: CASSVVAGVGGELFF.

This sequence joins TRBV7-9 and TRBJ1-6; D unresolved. Trimming shortened V by 8 bases and J by 5 bases, and 4 bases separated the two germline ends. The CDR3 is made up of 11 amino acids. The germline V gene has CDR1 SEHNR and CDR2 FQNEAQ (reference sequence). The DNA of the CDR3 is TGTGCCAGCGAGGATAATTCACCCCTCCACTTT. It yields the protein CASEDNSPLHF.

The rearrangement links TRBV11-3 to TRBJ2-1; D remains ambiguous. The CDR3 is 14 amino acids. Germline assignment: CDR1 SGHNT and CDR2 YENEEA. Trimming removed 1 base from V and 5 bases from J, with 9 bases in between. CDR3 nucleotide sequence: TGTGCCAGCAGCTTAGTAGCCAGCAACAATGAGCAGTTCTTC. This encodes CASSLVASNNEQFF.

This chain joins TRBV7-3 and TRBJ2-1, with TRBD2 as a possible D gene (6 bases). Germline V gene sequence: CDR1 SGHTA, CDR2 FQGTGA. CDR3 length: 16 amino acids. The ends were cut back, 1 base at V and 4 bases at J, with 14 bases in the middle. CDR3 region: CASSLRGSAGYNEQFF. In DNA, the CDR3 is TGTGCCAGCAGCTTAAGGGGGAGCGCGGGGTACAATGAGCAGTTCTTC.

The V gene is TRBV20-1, the J gene TRBJ2-7; TRBD2 aligns across 9 bases. CDR3 length: 15 amino acids. V trimming: 3 bases; J trimming: 2 bases; junction bases outside the gene matches: 8. Per the germline V gene, CDR1 is DFQATT and CDR2 is SNEGSKA (reference sequence). CDR3 residues: CSASSPTSGPYEQYF. The CDR3 DNA reads as TGCAGTGCTAGTTCCCCGACTAGCGGACCCTACGAGCAGTACTTC.

The chain joins TRBV27 to TRBJ2-3; a weak D match, TRBD2 (5 bases). Trimming pared 5 bases from V and 4 bases from J, leaving 16 bases between. This CDR3 spans 15 amino acids. Germline loops: CDR1 MNHEY, CDR2 SMNVEV (reference sequence). This chain's CDR3 is CASSPAWGVADTQYF. CDR3 nucleotides: TGTGCCAGCAGTCCCGCGTGGGGAGTGGCAGATACGCAGTATTTT.

The V call is TRBV27, the J call TRBJ2-2; 9 nucleotides align to TRBD1. CDR3 length: 14 residues. CDR1 and CDR2 (germline): MNHEY, SMNVEV (reference sequence). With 6 bases clipped from V and 4 bases from J, the junction kept 3 bases outside the gene matches. The CDR3 nucleotides read TGTGCCAGCAGAGGACAGGGGAGCACCGGGGAGCTGTTTTTT. Translated, it gives CASRGQGSTGELFF.

For the CDR3, the DNA is TGCGCCAGCAGCCAACTTTCAGCGGGGAAGCAGTACTTC. Protein product: CASSQLSAGKQYF. The chain couples TRBV4-1 to TRBJ2-7; 7 nucleotides align to TRBD2. The V gene end was trimmed by 2 bases and the J gene end by 8 bases; junction bases not matched to a gene: 6. The germline gives CDR1 MGHRA, CDR2 YSYEKL. CDR3 size: 13 residues.

The table lists this clone with a few counts. The J gene is TRBJ2-4, the V gene TRBV18, with D maybe TRBD2 (5 bases). V was clipped by 3 bases and J by 0 bases, with 6 bases between them. Per the germline V gene, CDR1 is KGHSH and CDR2 is LQKENI. The CDR3 spans 14 residues. The CDR3 spells CASSPGLAKNIQYF. CDR3 DNA: TGTGCCAGCTCACCTGGACTAGCCAAAAACATTCAGTACTTC. The variable domain in full, completed from reference TRBV18 and TRBJ2-4, reads NAGVMQNPRHLVRRRGQEARLRCSPMKGHSHVYWYRQLPEEGLKFMVYLQKENIIDESGMPKERFSAEFPKEGPSILRIQQVVRGDSAAYFCASSPGLAKNIQYFGAGTRLSVL.

V usage is TRBV6-5 and J usage is TRBJ1-1, with D uncertain. V was trimmed by 2 bases and J by 4 bases, leaving 8 bases between them. Germline lookup yields CDR1 MNHEY and CDR2 SVGAGI. This CDR3 comprises 13 residues. CDR3 DNA sequence: TGTGCCAGCAGTTACAACTCGTTCACTGAAGCTTTCTTT. Its protein product is CASSYNSFTEAFF.